One sample yielded the 19 T cell receptor beta chains listed below, sequenced in a study of shared clonotypes between healthy human individuals. Naive CD8 cells lacked CD45RO, underwent positive selection for CCR7 and left out terminally differentiated effector memory CD45RA+ cells. The assay was immunoSEQ multiplex PCR, and TCRdb's table has in-frame clones only and misses some. The sample includes around 2,000,000 clones, roughly 91% of them seen just once. Source material: naive CD8+ T cells from PBMCs. The source of these receptors is a man between 18 and 35 years old in good health. Some clones in this sample may be carry-over from other donors' samples.

The chain recombines TRBV28 with TRBJ2-7; D ambiguous. There are 14 residues in the CDR3. V was pared by 6 bases and J by 4 bases, with 16 bases between. Germline CDR1 MDHEN, CDR2 SYDVKM. In DNA form, the CDR3 reads TGTGCCAGCAGATATGGCCTTGGCATGTACGAGCAGTACTTC. This encodes CASRYGLGMYEQYF.

The chain carries TRBV4-1 and TRBJ2-7, with D unclear. Germline CDR1 reads MGHRA; CDR2 reads YSYEKL. This CDR3 comprises 15 residues. Deletions cut 5 bases from V and 3 bases from J, with 17 bases between. Written as DNA, the CDR3 is TGCGCCAGCAGCTTCTCCACCGAGCAGTTCTACGAGCAGTACTTC. Translation gives CASSFSTEQFYEQYF.

This clone was detected only a few times. The gene calls are TRBV19 and TRBJ1-1, with TRBD1 as a possible D gene (5 bases). CDR3 size: 13 residues. V was shortened by 8 bases and J by 1 base, with 11 bases between the two germline ends. Germline loops: CDR1 LNHDA, CDR2 SQIVND (reference sequence). The CDR3: CASLGVPNTEAFF. In DNA form, the CDR3 reads TGTGCCAGTTTAGGGGTACCGAACACTGAAGCTTTCTTT.

The chain combines TRBV10-3 with TRBJ2-3; D remains unclear. Trimming shortened V by 3 bases and J by 0 bases, and 13 bases separated the two germline ends. The CDR3 covers 16 residues. Looked up from germline, CDR1 is ENHRY and CDR2 is SYGVKD. This chain's CDR3 is CAISDLRVLSTDTQYF. In nucleotides, the CDR3 is TGTGCCATCAGTGACTTAAGGGTCTTGAGCACAGATACGCAGTATTTT.

This chain joins TRBV28 and TRBJ1-5; TRBD1 matches at 10 bases. V shed 4 bases and J 11 bases; nucleotides not matched to a gene: 8. CDR3 length equals 14 residues. Germline V gene lookup returns CDR1 MDHEN and CDR2 SYDVKM. CDR3 DNA sequence: TGTGCCAGCAGTTGGGGACAGGGGTCCTATTCCCAGCATTTT. Its translation: CASSWGQGSYSQHF.

The chain uses TRBV4-1 and TRBJ2-3, with a weak D call TRBD2 (6 bases). The CDR3 is 18 amino acids. The V end was cut by 0 bases, the J end by 2 bases, with 18 bases between. Germline V gives CDR1 MGHRA, CDR2 YSYEKL. The CDR3 loop is CASSQDTTEGGATDTQYF. DNA of the CDR3: TGCGCCAGCAGCCAAGATACCACGGAGGGAGGCGCCACAGATACGCAGTATTTT.

Regarding this clone: This specimen includes other DNA sequences encoding the same CDR3. The V and J genes are TRBV5-4 and TRBJ2-3; unclear D gene. In germline, CDR1 is SGHNT, CDR2 YYREEE (reference sequence). This CDR3 is 14 amino acids long. V lost 0 bases to trimming and J lost 0 bases, with 5 bases between them. The CDR3 region is CASSLGRSTDTQYF. The DNA of the CDR3 is TGTGCCAGCAGCTTGGGCCGAAGCACAGATACGCAGTATTTT.

This chain uses TRBV5-4 with TRBJ2-7, with 8 bases that match TRBD2. Germline-derived CDR1 and CDR2 are SGHNT and YYREEE (reference sequence). The CDR3 is 15 amino acids. The junction had 8 bases not matched to a gene; V was cut back by 3 bases and J by 3 bases. The CDR3: CASSSTAGGNYEQYF. As DNA, the CDR3 is TGTGCCAGCAGCTCCACCGCGGGAGGTAACTACGAGCAGTACTTC.

J is TRBJ1-5 and V is TRBV28; D not resolved. V was trimmed by 6 bases and J by 1 base, leaving 22 bases between them. This CDR3 region has 18 residues. Germline loops: CDR1 MDHEN, CDR2 SYDVKM. The CDR3 sequence: CASSRTVWEGGSNQPQHF. CDR3 in DNA: TGTGCCAGCAGCCGAACTGTATGGGAAGGTGGGAGCAATCAGCCCCAGCATTTT.

A word on this clone: The identical CDR3 is also encoded by other nucleotide sequences in the sample. This CDR3 reads CASSADRGETEAFF. The CDR3 DNA sequence: TGTGCCAGCAGCGCAGACAGGGGGGAAACTGAAGCTTTCTTT. The chain joins TRBV9 to TRBJ1-1; 9 nucleotides line up with TRBD1. The germline V gene has CDR1 SGDLS and CDR2 YYNGEE. V lost 3 bases, J lost 5 bases, and 5 bases stayed unmatched. The CDR3 is made up of 14 amino acids.

The chain joins TRBV11-2 to TRBJ2-1; 11 bases map to TRBD2. After removal of 5 bases from V and 6 bases from J, the junction contained 6 bases not matched to a gene. Looked up from germline, CDR1 is SGHAT and CDR2 is FQNNGV. The CDR3 totals 15 residues. This chain's CDR3 is CASSLHSGGGNEQFF. DNA of the CDR3: TGTGCCAGCAGCCTACATAGCGGGGGGGGCAATGAGCAGTTCTTC.

The J gene is TRBJ2-5, the V gene TRBV10-2, with 10 bases that match TRBD2. The CDR3 spans 13 residues. Germline V gene data show CDR1 as WSHSY and CDR2 as SAAADI. V shed 4 bases, J shed 4 bases, and the junction held 0 bases outside the gene matches. The CDR3 here is CASSGLAGETQYF. In DNA, the CDR3 is TGCGCCAGCAGTGGACTAGCGGGAGAGACCCAGTACTTC.

The chain links TRBV21-1 to TRBJ2-5; the table's D gene call, TRBD2, was not cross checked with the DNA. TRBV21-1 is flagged as a pseudogene. The CDR3 is made up of 14 amino acids. Here the CDR3 DNA reads TGTGCCAGCGTCGGGAGCGGGGGTCGAGAGACCCAGTACTTC. The encoded protein is CASVGSGGRETQYF.

The chain combines TRBV7-2 with TRBJ2-1; D is ambiguous. Germline CDR1 reads SGHTA; CDR2 reads FQGNSA. The CDR3 is 15 amino acids. The ends were cut back, 2 bases at V and 7 bases at J, with 15 bases in the middle. This CDR3 is CASSLRTEFGNEQFF. DNA of the CDR3: TGTGCCAGCAGCTTAAGAACGGAGTTCGGGAATGAGCAGTTCTTC.

V gene TRBV7-9 combines with J gene TRBJ1-1; a weak D match, TRBD1 (5 bases). CDR1 is SEHNR and CDR2 is FQNEAQ in the germline V gene (reference sequence). The length of the CDR3 is 15 residues. V was shortened by 6 bases and J by 6 bases, with 20 bases between the two germline ends. The CDR3 DNA sequence: TGTGCCAGCAGGGACGGGGCCGATCTGGTACCTGAAGCTTTCTTT. Its protein product is CASRDGADLVPEAFF.

V and J are TRBV7-9 and TRBJ1-4; 8 nucleotides agree with TRBD1. CDR3 size: 16 residues. The germline gives CDR1 SEHNR, CDR2 FQNEAQ (reference sequence). J was trimmed by 8 bases and V by 4 bases; bases with no gene match: 12. DNA of the CDR3: TGTGCCAGCAGCTCGCCGGGACAGGATCCAGGAGAAAAACTGTTTTTT. Translated, it gives CASSSPGQDPGEKLFF.

The chain couples TRBV4-1 to TRBJ2-5; D is ambiguous. The ends were cut back, 2 bases at V and 7 bases at J, with 8 bases in the middle. Germline CDR1 and CDR2: MGHRA and YSYEKL. This CDR3 region has 12 residues. The DNA for the CDR3 is TGCGCCAGCAGCCAATTCCCCGGGACCCAGTACTTC. Residues: CASSQFPGTQYF.

J is TRBJ1-2 and V is TRBV2, with 10 bases identical to TRBD1. The CDR3 spans 20 residues. J was trimmed by 3 bases and V by 4 bases; bases with no gene match: 20. Germline loops: CDR1 SNHLY, CDR2 FYNNEI. CDR3 coding DNA: TGTGCCAGCAGTGTCGTCGACAGGGGGCGGATGGAAGAACGGGACTATGGCTACACCTTC. It codes for CASSVVDRGRMEERDYGYTF.

The J gene is TRBJ1-4, the V gene TRBV7-9; D might be TRBD1 (5 bases). Germline CDR1 reads SEHNR; CDR2 reads FQNEAQ (reference sequence). The CDR3 runs 17 residues. Trimming pared 2 bases from V and 7 bases from J, leaving 20 bases between. The CDR3 reads CASSLRDAGSVGEKLFF. The CDR3 DNA sequence: TGTGCCAGCAGCTTAAGGGACGCAGGCAGTGTGGGTGAAAAACTGTTTTTT.